The clone carrying this TCR beta chain was seen once. The entry originates in a study of T cells in Graves' hyperthyroidism and ophthalmopathy. Graves' hyperthyroidism was deemed stable absent ophthalmopathy progression within 18 months. Newly diagnosed patients aged 18 to 65 had hyperthyroidism of under 2 months' duration. The diagnoses drew upon clinical symptoms, serum thyroxine and TRAb, thyroid ultrasound and orbital computed tomography. The CDR3 has 13 residues. CDR1 is SGHTA, CDR2 FQGNSA, per germline. Trimming shortened V by 5 bases and J by 7 bases, and 12 bases separated the two germline ends. The investigators amplified TCR beta CDR3 regions from RNA transcripts. TCR CDR3 underwent first-round RT-PCR with the HTBI primer set. TCRdb recomputed calls from the multiplex PCR reads with MiXCR, one row per CDR3 protein. In the table there are a few hundred thousand distinct CDR3 sequences, less than 20% of which are singletons.

This rearrangement joins TRBV7-2 to TRBJ2-1, with D possibly matching TRBD1 (6 bases). What was sequenced was blood. This sequence was found in a woman in her 30s with Graves' hyperthyroidism. CDR3 in DNA: TGTGCCAGCAGCCCTCACAGGGAGAATGAGCAGTTCTTC. Translated, it gives CASSPHRENEQFF.